These T cell receptor beta chains were read from a single sample in a study of T-cell memory formation after mild COVID-19. TCRdb used MiXCR to reprocess the 5' RACE reads, holding one entry per CDR3 protein. The data contain some 48,000 distinct CDR3 sequences, around 12% of them singletons. Sequencing was carried out using PBMCs or a T cell subset sorted from them (not recorded which). The receptors here all came from a man between 18 and 29 years old who had mild COVID-19 (a few samples of this study predate the infection). Cell type and time point are not known. CDR3s include the opening cysteine and the closing phenylalanine or tryptophan. The D gene is left open where the match is weak. Rows may omit the clone size; those that give it use once, few, many or a size class.

CDR3nt,CDR3aa,d_gene,v_gene,j_gene,abundance
TGCGCCAGCAGCCGATGGATGGTCCCCACCGGGGAGCTGTTTTTT,CASSRWMVPTGELFF,-,TRBV4-1,TRBJ2-2,few
TGCAGTGCTTCCGCCCTCCGGGACAGGGTCACCTACGAGCAGTACTTC,CSASALRDRVTYEQYF,TRBD1,TRBV20-1,TRBJ2-7,many
TGCGCCAGCAGCTTGGCCAGCGGGGGGGCCGTCACCGGGGAGCTGTTTTTT,CASSLASGGAVTGELFF,TRBD2,TRBV5-1,TRBJ2-2,few
TGCAGCGTTGATGTCGCTAGCGGGGGGGCAAGCTACAATGAGCAGTTCTTC,CSVDVASGGASYNEQFF,TRBD2,TRBV29-1,TRBJ2-1,many
TGTGCCAGCAGAGGGACAGATACGCAGTATTTT,CASRGTDTQYF,-,TRBV6-2/TRBV6-3,TRBJ2-3,-
TGCAGTGCTAACTCACGGCTCTATAGCAATCAGCCCCAGCATTTT,CSANSRLYSNQPQHF,-,TRBV20-1,TRBJ1-5,many
TGTGCCATCAGTGTTTTGCAGGGGGGACAGGGAATGCATGAGCAGTTCTTC,CAISVLQGGQGMHEQFF,TRBD1,TRBV10-3,TRBJ2-1,-
TGTGCCAGCAGTAATCCGGGACAGGGGAACACTGAAGCTTTCTTT,CASSNPGQGNTEAFF,TRBD1,TRBV6-6,TRBJ1-1,many
TGTGCCACCCGGGGGGGGGCGCGATTCAGAGATACGCAGTATTTT,CATRGGARFRDTQYF,TRBD2,TRBV27,TRBJ2-3,-
TGCGCCAGCAGCTTGAGTCAGGGGGCCACTGAAGCTTTCTTT,CASSLSQGATEAFF,TRBD1,TRBV5-1,TRBJ1-1,many
TGCGCCAGCAGCCGAGGACAGGGAGCGAATTCACCCCTCCACTTT,CASSRGQGANSPLHF,TRBD1,TRBV4-1,TRBJ1-6,-
TGTGCCAGCAGCGACAGGGGAGACTACAATGAGCAGTTCTTC,CASSDRGDYNEQFF,TRBD1,TRBV6-4,TRBJ2-1,few
TGTGCCAGCAGCCTTCGGACAGACGGGGAGCTGTTTTTT,CASSLRTDGELFF,-,TRBV7-9,TRBJ2-2,-
TGTGCCAGTAGTGATCGGAAGCGGGATGGCTACACCTTC,CASSDRKRDGYTF,-,TRBV19,TRBJ1-2,many
TGTGCCATCAGTGACCCCGACAGCTTTCAAGAGACCCAGTACTTC,CAISDPDSFQETQYF,-,TRBV10-3,TRBJ2-5,-
TGCGCCAGCAGCCCGGACGGGGCGGTGGAAAAACTGTTTTTT,CASSPDGAVEKLFF,-,TRBV4-3,TRBJ1-4,-
TGCGCCAGCAGCCAAGTGTGGGGCGGCAGGGAGACTTACAATGAGCAGTTCTTC,CASSQVWGGRETYNEQFF,-,TRBV4-1,TRBJ2-1,few
TGCAGCGTTGACCCAACGAACACCGGGGAGCTGTTTTTT,CSVDPTNTGELFF,-,TRBV29-1,TRBJ2-2,many
TGTGCCAGCAGCTTGAACAGGGGGGGAGATACGCAGTATTTT,CASSLNRGGDTQYF,-,TRBV7-2,TRBJ2-3,few
-,CISVPEGTKRGDSYNEQFF,-,TRBV7-5,TRBJ2-1,-
-,CASVGGGARNF,-,TRBV6-1,TRBJ1-6,few
TGTGCCAGCAGTTCTCCGACTAGCGGGGGCCAAGAGACCCAGTACTTC,CASSSPTSGGQETQYF,TRBD2,TRBV28,TRBJ2-5,few